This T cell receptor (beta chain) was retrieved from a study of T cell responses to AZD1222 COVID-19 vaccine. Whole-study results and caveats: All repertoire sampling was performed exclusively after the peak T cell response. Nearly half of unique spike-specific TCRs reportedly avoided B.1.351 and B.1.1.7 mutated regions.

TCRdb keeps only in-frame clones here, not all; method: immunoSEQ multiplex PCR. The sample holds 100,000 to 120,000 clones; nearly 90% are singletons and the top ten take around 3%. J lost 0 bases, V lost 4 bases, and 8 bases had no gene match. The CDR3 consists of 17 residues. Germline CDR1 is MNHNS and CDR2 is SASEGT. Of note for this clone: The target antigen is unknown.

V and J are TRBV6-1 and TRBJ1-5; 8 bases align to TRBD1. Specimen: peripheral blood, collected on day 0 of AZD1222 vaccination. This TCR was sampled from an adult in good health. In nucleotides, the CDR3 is TGTGCCAGCAGTGGGGGGACAGGATTCTTTAGCAATCAGCCCCAGCATTTT. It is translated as CASSGGTGFFSNQPQHF.